The 4 T cell receptor beta chains presented below share a single source sample, sequenced in a study of cytomegalovirus exposure and HLA in healthy donors listed by TCRdb under 2017. Libraries were made using the immunoSEQ multiplex PCR assay. The multiplex PCR relied on a mix of 60 forward primers for TCR Vbeta segments and 13 reverse primers for TCR Jbeta segments. Imported from immuneACCESS, the table was reduced by TCRdb to in-frame sequences with V and J called. These copies leave out some clones; in studies compared against another copy, an unresolved V gene accounts for under half, and the cause of the remainder is not known. The sample has some 110,000 clones on record, around 70% of them singletons. Around 10% of the sample is taken by the ten largest. Sequenced: PBMCs. The receptor source for this set is a woman aged 50 to 65 in good health and CMV-seropositive.

The chain is built from TRBV7-6 and TRBJ1-6; 7 nucleotides align to TRBD1. Germline values: CDR1 SGHVS, CDR2 FNYEAQ. J was trimmed by 7 bases and V by 2 bases; bases with no gene match: 5. This CDR3 has 15 amino acids. The CDR3 bases are TGTGCCAGCAGCTTAAGGGGGCAGGGGAATTCACCCCTCCACTTT. Its protein is CASSLRGQGNSPLHF.

CDR3 loop: CASSSGTSGSRQETQYF. CDR3 DNA: TGCGCCAGCAGCTCCGGGACTAGCGGGAGTCGCCAAGAGACCCAGTACTTC. The chain combines TRBV5-1 with TRBJ2-5, with 14 bases aligning to TRBD2. This CDR3 contains 17 residues. With V trimmed by 3 bases and J by 1 base, 5 bases remained unmatched. The germline V gene has CDR1 SGHRS and CDR2 YFSETQ.

The chain uses TRBV5-4 and TRBJ1-1; weak D call: TRBD1 (6 bases). This CDR3 has 14 amino acids. V gave up 0 bases and J gave up 0 bases, with 6 bases separating them. CDR1 is SGHNT and CDR2 is YYREEE in the germline V gene (reference sequence). CDR3 sequence (DNA): TGTGCCAGCAGCTTGGGACAGGTGAACACTGAAGCTTTCTTT. The encoded protein is CASSLGQVNTEAFF. Full variable domain (rest looked up from reference TRBV5-4 and TRBJ1-1): ETGVTQSPTHLIKTRGQQVTLRCSSQSGHNTVSWYQQALGQGPQFIFQYYREEENGRGNFPPRFSGLQFPNYSSELNVNALELDDSALYLCASSLGQVNTEAFFGQGTRLTVV.

This clone has only a few counts. The chain uses TRBV6-5 and TRBJ1-4, with D perhaps matching TRBD1 (6 bases). The ends were cut back, 8 bases at V and 4 bases at J, with 14 bases in the middle. The CDR3 has 14 residues. The germline gives CDR1 MNHEY, CDR2 SVGAGI. The CDR3 bases are TGTGCCAGCCGTAAGGGAGGGGGTAATGAAAAACTGTTTTTT. Its translation: CASRKGGGNEKLFF.